Below, 20 T cell receptor beta chains from the same sample are listed, as sequenced in a study of blood T cell repertoires in COVID-19. Produced via immunoSEQ multiplex PCR; TCRdb's table is partial and in-frame only. The sample lists approximately 290,000 clones; 75% to 90% were seen once. The source material was PBMCs or T cells enriched from blood (not recorded which). Every receptor here comes from a woman aged 25 to 45 who had recovered from COVID-19.

This clone showed up just a few times. This rearrangement joins TRBV11-3 to TRBJ2-3, with a possible D match to TRBD1 (5 bases). CDR1 and CDR2 from the germline V gene are SGHNT and YENEEA. V was clipped by 5 bases and J by 2 bases, with 17 bases between them. This CDR3 has 16 residues. The DNA of the CDR3 is TGTGCCAGCAGCCCCCACGAGGCAGGGAACACAGATACGCAGTATTTT. Encoded protein: CASSPHEAGNTDTQYF.

The genes are TRBV18 and TRBJ1-2, with 9 bases fitting TRBD1. CDR3 length: 18 residues. Unmatched junction bases numbered 13, after V lost 2 bases and J lost 3 bases. In germline, CDR1 is KGHSH, CDR2 LQKENI. This CDR3 reads CASSPYARPGQGHYGYTF. CDR3 in DNA: TGTGCCAGCTCACCATACGCCCGTCCGGGACAGGGCCACTATGGCTACACCTTC.

The chain employs TRBV28 and TRBJ1-2; D might be TRBD1 (6 bases). V shed 2 bases and J shed 4 bases, with 11 bases lying between them. The CDR3 spans 14 residues. Germline CDR1 MDHEN, CDR2 SYDVKM. The CDR3 nucleotides read TGTGCCAGCAGTTTAATCCGGGACATCTATGGCTACACCTTC. It specifies CASSLIRDIYGYTF.

The V and J genes are TRBV6-5 and TRBJ1-5; TRBD1 might be the D (6 bases). V was pared by 6 bases and J by 6 bases, with 12 bases between. This CDR3 has 13 amino acids. The germline V gene encodes CDR1 MNHEY and CDR2 SVGAGI. The CDR3 sequence is CASRGGDFQPQHF. CDR3 bases: TGTGCCAGCAGAGGGGGAGATTTTCAGCCCCAGCATTTT.

The chain couples TRBV10-3 to TRBJ2-1; D not certain. Germline CDR1 reads ENHRY; CDR2 reads SYGVKD. V was trimmed by 2 bases and J by 5 bases, leaving 7 bases between them. The CDR3 totals 13 residues. The CDR3 DNA is TGTGCCATCAGTGAGGTCAGTAACAATGAGCAGTTCTTC. As protein: CAISEVSNNEQFF.

This clone was seen once. The chain joins TRBV7-9 to TRBJ2-7, with 9 bases matching TRBD1. Looked up from germline, CDR1 is SEHNR and CDR2 is FQNEAQ (reference sequence). V was clipped by 3 bases and J by 7 bases; unmatched bases: 10. CDR3 length: 15 amino acids. The CDR3 region is CASSFLRDRDEEQYF. CDR3 DNA sequence: TGTGCCAGCAGCTTTTTGAGGGACAGGGATGAGGAGCAGTACTTC.

The chain carries TRBV9 and TRBJ2-2; 9 nucleotides match TRBD1. Unmatched junction bases numbered 9, after V lost 4 bases and J lost 5 bases. CDR1 is SGDLS and CDR2 is YYNGEE in the germline V gene. The CDR3 has 16 residues. Written as DNA, the CDR3 is TGTGCCAGCAGCCCCAGGGGGACAGGGAGTACCGGGGAGCTGTTTTTT. Residues: CASSPRGTGSTGELFF.

CDR3 loop: CASRPPAGRGDGYTF. The CDR3 bases are TGTGCCAGCAGGCCCCCTGCGGGTCGTGGAGATGGCTACACCTTC. The rearrangement links TRBV2 to TRBJ1-2; D gene uncertain. CDR1 and CDR2 from the germline V gene are SNHLY and FYNNEI. This CDR3 is 15 amino acids long. Trimming pared 6 bases from V and 6 bases from J, leaving 20 bases between. Based on the CDR3 plus reference TRBV2 and TRBJ1-2, the full variable domain is EPEVTQTPSHQVTQMGQEVILRCVPISNHLYFYWYRQILGQKVEFLVSFYNNEISEKSEIFDDQFSVERPDGSNFTLKIRSTKLEDSAMYFCASRPPAGRGDGYTFGSGTRLTVV.

The chain joins TRBV27 to TRBJ1-2; D is uncertain. The length of the CDR3 is 13 residues. V lost 0 bases to trimming and J lost 8 bases, with 10 bases between them. The germline gives CDR1 MNHEY, CDR2 SMNVEV (reference sequence). The CDR3 DNA reads as TGTGCCAGCAGTTTATCCTCCAGAGGCGGCTACACCTTC. Translation: CASSLSSRGGYTF.

The chain links TRBV11-2 to TRBJ1-4; possible D gene TRBD1, 5 bases. The CDR3 contains 13 residues. Germline V lookup: CDR1 SGHAT, CDR2 FQNNGV. Trimming removed 0 bases from V and 7 bases from J, with 6 bases in between. CDR3 sequence (DNA): TGTGCCAGCAGCTTAGACAGGGCTGAAAAACTGTTTTTT. Protein: CASSLDRAEKLFF.

The J gene is TRBJ1-6, the V gene TRBV12-1; the listed D gene, TRBD1, was not tested against the DNA. TRBV12-1 is assigned pseudogene status. This CDR3 comprises 19 residues. CDR3 in DNA: TGTGCCAGCAGCGGCCGGGACAGGTTCCGGAGCTCCTATAATTCACCCCTCCACTTT. This sequence encodes CASSGRDRFRSSYNSPLHF.

The V gene is TRBV7-2, the J gene TRBJ2-7; 8 positions match TRBD2. Trimming cost V 5 bases and J 0 bases; bases outside gene matches: 9. Germline V lookup: CDR1 SGHTA, CDR2 FQGNSA. The CDR3 extends over 16 amino acids. The CDR3 region has the DNA TGTGCCAGCAGCCCGCGGGGGGCAGGGGCCTCCTACGAGCAGTACTTC. Protein sequence: CASSPRGAGASYEQYF.

CDR3 protein: CASSIRGSGVVAFF. The CDR3, as DNA: TGTGCCAGCAGCATCCGTGGGAGTGGTGTAGTAGCTTTCTTT. V is TRBV7-9 and J is TRBJ1-1; D is uncertain. CDR3 length: 14 residues. Between the trimmed V and J ends, which lost 5 bases and 10 bases, there was a span of 20 bases. In germline, CDR1 is SEHNR, CDR2 FQNEAQ (reference sequence).

The chain carries TRBV4-1 and TRBJ1-1; D is unclear. The germline V and J ends were trimmed by 4 bases and 1 base, with 10 bases remaining between them. The CDR3 consists of 14 residues. Germline V gene data show CDR1 as MGHRA and CDR2 as YSYEKL. The CDR3 loop reads CASSLKTTNTEAFF. The CDR3, as DNA: TGCGCCAGCAGCCTGAAAACAACGAACACTGAAGCTTTCTTT.

V is TRBV29-1 and J is TRBJ1-1; D unresolved. V lost 7 bases and J lost 4, with 13 bases in between. Germline CDR1 reads SQVTM; CDR2 reads ANQGSEA. The CDR3 loop spans 12 amino acids. The CDR3 is CSGGAGGTEAFF. CDR3 nucleotide sequence: TGCAGCGGGGGAGCGGGAGGCACTGAAGCTTTCTTT. The full variable domain, rest sourced from reference TRBV29-1 and TRBJ1-1, is SAVISQKPSRDICQRGTSLTIQCQVDSQVTMMFWYRQQPGQSLTLIATANQGSEATYESGFVIDKFPISRPNLTFSTLTVSNMSPEDSSIYLCSGGAGGTEAFFGQGTRLTVV.

The chain employs TRBV9 and TRBJ2-5; D is unresolved. Deletions cut 4 bases from V and 5 bases from J, with 12 bases between. Germline lookup yields CDR1 SGDLS and CDR2 YYNGEE. This CDR3 spans 13 amino acids. CDR3 protein: CASSQYYSETQYF. The DNA for the CDR3 is TGTGCCAGCAGCCAATATTACAGTGAGACCCAGTACTTC.

The rearrangement links TRBV5-1 to TRBJ2-7, with D maybe TRBD1 (5 bases). Germline values: CDR1 SGHRS, CDR2 YFSETQ. V dropped 5 bases and J dropped 6 bases, with 15 bases sitting between them. The CDR3 covers 13 residues. In DNA form, the CDR3 reads TGCGCCAGCAGTACTCAGGGTACCGGCGAGCAGTACTTC. This encodes CASSTQGTGEQYF.

The chain employs TRBV5-1 and TRBJ2-3; 12 positions agree with TRBD2. V shed 3 bases and J 5 bases; nucleotides not matched to a gene: 7. CDR1 and CDR2 from the germline V gene are SGHRS and YFSETQ. The CDR3 sequence is 16 residues long. CDR3 nucleotides: TGCGCCAGCAGCTCCCAATCGACTAGCGGGGGAGATACGCAGTATTTT. Protein product: CASSSQSTSGGDTQYF.

This clone was seen repeatedly, ten times or more. The chain recombines TRBV11-2 with TRBJ1-5, with 12 nucleotides matching TRBD1. This CDR3 contains 15 residues. V shed 3 bases, J shed 10 bases, and the junction held 7 bases outside the gene matches. Germline assignment: CDR1 SGHAT and CDR2 FQNNGV. The CDR3 is CASSLEPGQGAPQHF. CDR3 nucleotide sequence: TGTGCCAGCAGCTTGGAACCGGGACAGGGGGCCCCCCAGCATTTT.

This chain connects TRBV4-1 to TRBJ2-1, with 7 bases fitting TRBD2. The germline gives CDR1 MGHRA, CDR2 YSYEKL. V dropped 1 base and J dropped 7; count of bases not matched to a gene: 10. The CDR3 consists of 16 residues. CDR3: CASSQGLAGVWNEQFF. The CDR3 DNA is TGCGCCAGCAGCCAAGGATTGGCGGGAGTGTGGAATGAGCAGTTCTTC.